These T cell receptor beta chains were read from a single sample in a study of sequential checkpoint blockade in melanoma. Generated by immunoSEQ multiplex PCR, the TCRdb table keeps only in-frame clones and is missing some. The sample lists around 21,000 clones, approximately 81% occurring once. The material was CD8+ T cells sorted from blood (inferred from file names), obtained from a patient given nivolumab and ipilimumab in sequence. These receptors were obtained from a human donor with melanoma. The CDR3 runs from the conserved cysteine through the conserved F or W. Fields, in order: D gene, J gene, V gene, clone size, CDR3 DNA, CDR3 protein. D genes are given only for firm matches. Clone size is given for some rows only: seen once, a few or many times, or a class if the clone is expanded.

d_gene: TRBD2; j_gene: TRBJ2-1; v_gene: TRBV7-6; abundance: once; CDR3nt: TGTGCCAGCAGCCCGACTAGCGGGGGGGCCCATGAGCAGTTCTTC; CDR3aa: CASSPTSGGAHEQFF
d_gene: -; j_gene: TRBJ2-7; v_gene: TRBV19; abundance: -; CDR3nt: TGTGCCAGTAGTTGGACAGTCTCCTACGAGCAGTACTTC; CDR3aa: CASSWTVSYEQYF
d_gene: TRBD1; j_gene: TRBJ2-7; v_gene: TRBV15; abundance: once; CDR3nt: TGTGCCACCAGCAGCGCACCGGGACAGGGGAACTACGAGCAGTACTTC; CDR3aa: CATSSAPGQGNYEQYF
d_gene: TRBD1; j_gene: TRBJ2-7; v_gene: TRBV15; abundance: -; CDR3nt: TGTGCCACCAGCAGATACAATCGGGACAGGGGACAATACGAGCAGTACTTC; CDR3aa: CATSRYNRDRGQYEQYF
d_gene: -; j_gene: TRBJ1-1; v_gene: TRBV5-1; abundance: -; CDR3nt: TGCGCCAGCAGCCTAGTCCCCACTGAAGCTTTCTTT; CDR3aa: CASSLVPTEAFF
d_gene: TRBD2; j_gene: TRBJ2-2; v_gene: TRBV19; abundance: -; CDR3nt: TGTGCCAGTAGACGGGAGGGCCTTCTCGGGGAGCTGTTTTTT; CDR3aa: CASRREGLLGELFF
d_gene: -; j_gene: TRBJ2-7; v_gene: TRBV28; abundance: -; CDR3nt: TGTGCCAGCAGTTCACATCCTTATACCATCCGCTCCTACGAGCAGTACTTC; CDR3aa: CASSSHPYTIRSYEQYF
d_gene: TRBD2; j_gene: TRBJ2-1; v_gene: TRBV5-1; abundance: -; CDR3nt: TGCGCCAGCAGGGGGGACGCGAGCGGGGTGTACAATGAGCAGTTCTTC; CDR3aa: CASRGDASGVYNEQFF
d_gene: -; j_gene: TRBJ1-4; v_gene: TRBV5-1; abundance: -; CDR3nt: TGCGCCAGCAGCTGGGGGACAAGGGCCGACAATGAAAAACTGTTTTTT; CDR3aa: CASSWGTRADNEKLFF
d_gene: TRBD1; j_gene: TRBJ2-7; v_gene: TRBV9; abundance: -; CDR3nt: TGTGCCAGCAGCCAATACGGGACAGCCTCCTACGAGCAGTACTTC; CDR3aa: CASSQYGTASYEQYF